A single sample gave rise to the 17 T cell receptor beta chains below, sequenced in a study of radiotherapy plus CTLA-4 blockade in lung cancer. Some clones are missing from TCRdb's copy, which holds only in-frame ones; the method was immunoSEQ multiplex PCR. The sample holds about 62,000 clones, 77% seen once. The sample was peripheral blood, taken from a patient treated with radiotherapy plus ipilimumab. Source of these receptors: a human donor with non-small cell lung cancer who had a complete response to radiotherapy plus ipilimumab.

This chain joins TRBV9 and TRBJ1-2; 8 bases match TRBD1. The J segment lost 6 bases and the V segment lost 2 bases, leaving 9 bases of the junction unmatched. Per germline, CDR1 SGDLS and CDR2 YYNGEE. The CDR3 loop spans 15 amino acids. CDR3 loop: CASSVNRGMDDGYTF. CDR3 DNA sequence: TGTGCCAGCAGCGTGAACAGGGGGATGGATGATGGCTACACCTTC. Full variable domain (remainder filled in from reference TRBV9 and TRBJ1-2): DSGVTQTPKHLITATGQRVTLRCSPRSGDLSVYWYQQSLDQGLQFLIQYYNGEERAKGNILERFSAQQFPDLHSELNLSSLELGDSALYFCASSVNRGMDDGYTFGSGTRLTVV.

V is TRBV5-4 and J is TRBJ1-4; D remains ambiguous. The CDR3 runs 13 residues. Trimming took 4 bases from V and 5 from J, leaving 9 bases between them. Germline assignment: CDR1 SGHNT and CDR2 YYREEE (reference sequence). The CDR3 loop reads CASSPDLNEKLFF. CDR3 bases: TGTGCCAGCAGCCCGGACTTGAATGAAAAACTGTTTTTT.

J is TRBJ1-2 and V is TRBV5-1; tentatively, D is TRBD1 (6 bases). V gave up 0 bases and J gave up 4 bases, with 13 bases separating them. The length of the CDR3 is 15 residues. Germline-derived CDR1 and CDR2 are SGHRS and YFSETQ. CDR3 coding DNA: TGCGCCAGCAGCTTGGATCTGAACAGGGCCTATGGCTACACCTTC. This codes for CASSLDLNRAYGYTF.

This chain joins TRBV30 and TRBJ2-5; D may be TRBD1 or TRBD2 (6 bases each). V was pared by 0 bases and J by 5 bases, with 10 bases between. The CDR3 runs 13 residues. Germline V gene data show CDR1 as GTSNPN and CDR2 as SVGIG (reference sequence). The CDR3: CAWSVWGAETQYF. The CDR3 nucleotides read TGTGCCTGGAGTGTTTGGGGGGCGGAGACCCAGTACTTC.

The CDR3 region is CASSEKAVNQPQHF. The CDR3 nucleotides are TGTGCCAGCAGTGAAAAGGCAGTCAATCAGCCCCAGCATTTT. The chain combines TRBV25-1 with TRBJ1-5; D gene unclear. Trimming cost V 2 bases and J 3 bases, with 8 bases left between them. Per the germline V gene, CDR1 is MGHDK and CDR2 is SYGVNS. This CDR3 has 14 residues. Complete variable domain (other parts from reference TRBV25-1 and TRBJ1-5): EADIYQTPRYLVIGTGKKITLECSQTMGHDKMYWYQQDPGMELHLIHYSYGVNSTEKGDLSSESTVSRIRTEHFPLTLESARPSHTSQYLCASSEKAVNQPQHFGDGTRLSIL.

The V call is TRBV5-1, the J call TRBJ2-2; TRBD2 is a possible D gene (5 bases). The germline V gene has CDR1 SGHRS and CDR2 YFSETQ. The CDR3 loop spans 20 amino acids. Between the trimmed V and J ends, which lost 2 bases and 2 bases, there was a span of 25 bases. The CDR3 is CASSFWSSVSVGRNTGELFF. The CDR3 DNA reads TGCGCCAGCAGCTTTTGGTCATCTGTTAGTGTGGGGAGAAACACCGGGGAGCTGTTTTTT.

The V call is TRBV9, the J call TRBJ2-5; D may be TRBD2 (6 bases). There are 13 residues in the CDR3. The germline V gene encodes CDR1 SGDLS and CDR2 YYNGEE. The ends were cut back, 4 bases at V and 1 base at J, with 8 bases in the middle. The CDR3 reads CASSTGAQETQYF. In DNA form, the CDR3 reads TGTGCCAGCAGCACGGGAGCCCAAGAGACCCAGTACTTC.

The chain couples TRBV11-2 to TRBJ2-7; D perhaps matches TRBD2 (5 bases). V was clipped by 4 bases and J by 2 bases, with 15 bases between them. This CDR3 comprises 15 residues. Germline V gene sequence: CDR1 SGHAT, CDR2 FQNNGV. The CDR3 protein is CASSSNRRGPYEQYV. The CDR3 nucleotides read TGTGCCAGCAGCTCCAACCGGCGAGGGCCCTACGAGCAGTACGTC.

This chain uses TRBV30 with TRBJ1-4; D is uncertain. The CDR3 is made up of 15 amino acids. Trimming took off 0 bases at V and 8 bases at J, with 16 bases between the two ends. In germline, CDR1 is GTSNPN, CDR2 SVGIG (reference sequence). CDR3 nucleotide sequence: TGTGCCTGGAGTGTAATAGGGCAGGTCCGGGAAAAACTGTTTTTT. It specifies CAWSVIGQVREKLFF.

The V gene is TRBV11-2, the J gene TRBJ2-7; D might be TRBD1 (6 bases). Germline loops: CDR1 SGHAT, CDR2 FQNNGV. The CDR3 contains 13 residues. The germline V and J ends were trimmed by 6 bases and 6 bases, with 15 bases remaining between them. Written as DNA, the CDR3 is TGTGCCAGCAGGTCTACAGGGTTTCCCGAGCAGTACTTC. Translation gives CASRSTGFPEQYF.

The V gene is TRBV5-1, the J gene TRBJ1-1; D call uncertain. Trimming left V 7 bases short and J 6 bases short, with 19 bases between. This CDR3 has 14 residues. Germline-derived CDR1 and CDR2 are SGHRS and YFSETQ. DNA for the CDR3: TGCGCCAGCTCGGACCTCGGAGAGCCCGCTGAAGCTTTCTTT. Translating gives CASSDLGEPAEAFF.

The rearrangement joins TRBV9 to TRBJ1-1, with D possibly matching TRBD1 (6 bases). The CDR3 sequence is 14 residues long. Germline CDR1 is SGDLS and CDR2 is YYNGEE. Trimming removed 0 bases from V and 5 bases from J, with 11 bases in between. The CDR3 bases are TGTGCCAGCAGCGTAGGAGGGGGGTTGACTGAAGCTTTCTTT. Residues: CASSVGGGLTEAFF.

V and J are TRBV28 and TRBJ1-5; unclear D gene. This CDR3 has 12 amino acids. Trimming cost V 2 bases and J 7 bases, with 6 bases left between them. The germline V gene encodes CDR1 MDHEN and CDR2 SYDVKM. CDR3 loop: CASSLKGQPQHF. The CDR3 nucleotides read TGTGCCAGCAGTTTAAAGGGCCAGCCCCAGCATTTT.

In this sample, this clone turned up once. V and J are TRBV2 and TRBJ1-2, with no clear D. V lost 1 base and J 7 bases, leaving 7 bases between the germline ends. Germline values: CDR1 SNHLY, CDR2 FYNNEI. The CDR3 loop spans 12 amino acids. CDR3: CASSEGPAGYTF. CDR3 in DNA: TGTGCCAGCAGTGAAGGGCCGGCTGGCTACACCTTC.

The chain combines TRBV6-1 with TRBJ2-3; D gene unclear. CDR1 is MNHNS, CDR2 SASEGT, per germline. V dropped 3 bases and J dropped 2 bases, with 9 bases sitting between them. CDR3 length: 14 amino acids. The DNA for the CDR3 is TGTGCCAGCAGTGACGGAAGCCTCACAGATACGCAGTATTTT. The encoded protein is CASSDGSLTDTQYF.

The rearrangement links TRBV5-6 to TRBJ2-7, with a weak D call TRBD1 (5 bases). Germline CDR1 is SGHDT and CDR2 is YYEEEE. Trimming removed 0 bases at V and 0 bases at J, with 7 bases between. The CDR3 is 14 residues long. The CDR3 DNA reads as TGTGCCAGCAGCTTGGGACAGAACTCCTACGAGCAGTACTTC. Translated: CASSLGQNSYEQYF. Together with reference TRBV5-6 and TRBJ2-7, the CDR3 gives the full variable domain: DAGVTQSPTHLIKTRGQQVTLRCSPKSGHDTVSWYQQALGQGPQFIFQYYEEEERQRGNFPDRFSGHQFPNYSSELNVNALLLGDSALYLCASSLGQNSYEQYFGPGTRLTVT.

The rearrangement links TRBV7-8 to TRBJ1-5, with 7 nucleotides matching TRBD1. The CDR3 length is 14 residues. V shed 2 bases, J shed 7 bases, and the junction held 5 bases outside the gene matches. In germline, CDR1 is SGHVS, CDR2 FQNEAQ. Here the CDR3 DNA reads TGTGCCAGCAGCTTAAGCAGGGGGGGACAGCCCCAGCATTTT. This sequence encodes CASSLSRGGQPQHF. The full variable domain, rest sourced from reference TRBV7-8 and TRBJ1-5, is GAGVSQSPRYKVAKRGQDVALRCDPISGHVSLFWYQQALGQGPEFLTYFQNEAQLDKSGLPSDRFFAERPEGSVSTLKIQRTQQEDSAVYLCASSLSRGGQPQHFGDGTRLSIL.